This T cell receptor beta chain was identified during a study of T cell responses to AZD1222 COVID-19 vaccine. Study results and limitations: Epitopes outside B.1.351 and B.1.1.7 mutated regions reportedly drew nearly half of spike TCRs. In all cases, repertoires were sampled only after the peak T cell response. White British donors predominated, females outnumbered males, and clonal diversity was possibly underestimated. Only a handful of AZD1222 recipients, roughly six in all, had baseline seropositivity.

CDR3 length equals 15 residues. From germline, CDR1 is MNHEY and CDR2 SMNVEV (reference sequence). Trimming removed 3 bases from V and 2 bases from J; junction bases left unmatched: 3. To note about this clone: The antigen is not known.

The assay was immunoSEQ multiplex PCR, and TCRdb's table has in-frame clones only and misses some. The profile shows tens of thousands of clones, approximately 90% of them singletons. Sample: peripheral blood, taken on day 0 of MenACWY control vaccination. The chain links TRBV27 to TRBJ1-4, with 7 bases identical to TRBD1. This TCR derives from an adult in good health. The CDR3 nucleotides are TGTGCCAGCAGTTTCCAGACAGGGACTAATGAAAAACTGTTTTTT. It codes for CASSFQTGTNEKLFF.